Following are 29 T cell receptor beta chains from one sample sequenced in a study of blood T cell repertoires in COVID-19. Assay used: immunoSEQ multiplex PCR; TCRdb lists only in-frame clones, some missing. The data show approximately 270,000 clones, approximately 83% seen once. Input material: PBMCs or T cells enriched from blood (not recorded which). Source of these receptors: a woman aged 25 to 39 who had recovered from COVID-19.

As to this clone: The sample holds other DNA sequences that translate to the same CDR3. J is TRBJ1-6 and V is TRBV20-1, with D hard to call. Germline V gives CDR1 DFQATT, CDR2 SNEGSKA (reference sequence). There are 15 residues in the CDR3. V shed 3 bases and J shed 1 base, with 10 bases lying between them. The CDR3 spells CSASPGGSYNSPLHF. In nucleotides, the CDR3 is TGCAGTGCTAGTCCGGGAGGGTCCTATAATTCACCCCTCCACTTT.

The gene calls are TRBV5-4 and TRBJ1-2, with 7 bases aligning to TRBD1. The ends lost 4 bases at V and 4 bases at J; junction bases unmatched: 4. The CDR3 contains 13 residues. The germline V gene has CDR1 SGHNT and CDR2 YYREEE (reference sequence). The CDR3 sequence: CASSVQGPYGYTF. CDR3 in DNA: TGTGCCAGCAGCGTACAGGGGCCCTATGGCTACACCTTC.

The chain couples TRBV11-2 to TRBJ1-2; a weak D match, TRBD1 (6 bases). Germline assignment: CDR1 SGHAT and CDR2 FQNNGV. The V end was cut by 6 bases, the J end by 5 bases, with 13 bases between. The CDR3 sequence is 13 residues long. CDR3 nucleotides: TGTGCCAGCAGACAAGACAGGCGGTATGGCTACACCTTC. This translates into CASRQDRRYGYTF.

V is TRBV5-1 and J is TRBJ2-5; 14 positions match TRBD2. The V segment lost 4 bases and the J segment 3 bases; nucleotides outside the gene matches: 2. The CDR3 has 15 residues. The germline V gene has CDR1 SGHRS and CDR2 YFSETQ. In DNA form, the CDR3 reads TGCGCCAGCAGCCGGGGACTAGCGGGAGAAGAGACCCAGTACTTC. It yields the protein CASSRGLAGEETQYF.

This rearrangement joins TRBV4-1 to TRBJ1-5; D is possibly TRBD1 (6 bases). Trimming removed 1 base at V and 5 bases at J, with 15 bases between. This CDR3 region has 16 residues. Germline V gene data show CDR1 as MGHRA and CDR2 as YSYEKL. This CDR3 is CASSQGWGGADQPQHF. CDR3 DNA sequence: TGCGCCAGCAGCCAAGGGTGGGGGGGCGCGGATCAGCCCCAGCATTTT.

This clone was seen more than once but under ten times. The CDR3 spells CARTSTGGNSPLHF. The CDR3 DNA is TGTGCCAGGACCTCCACAGGGGGGAATTCACCCCTCCACTTT. The rearrangement joins TRBV6-5 to TRBJ1-6, with TRBD1 identical over 8 bases. The germline CDR1 and CDR2 sequences are MNHEY and SVGAGI. The V segment lost 9 bases and the J segment 7 bases; nucleotides outside the gene matches: 8. The length of the CDR3 is 14 residues.

The chain links TRBV14 to TRBJ2-4, with D possibly being TRBD2 (6 bases). CDR3 length: 13 amino acids. In germline, CDR1 is SGHDN, CDR2 FVKESK. V lost 3 bases, J lost 9 bases, and 12 bases lay in between. The CDR3 here is CASSHGGSRIQYF. The CDR3 DNA reads as TGTGCCAGCAGCCACGGGGGAAGTCGCATTCAGTACTTC.

The chain links TRBV7-8 to TRBJ2-7, with 7 bases lining up with TRBD2. This CDR3 is built from 13 residues. Per germline, CDR1 SGHVS and CDR2 FQNEAQ. The V gene end was trimmed by 11 bases and the J gene end by 2 bases; junction bases not matched to a gene: 9. The CDR3 is CASSGIITYEQYF. The CDR3 DNA reads as TGTGCCTCGAGCGGGATCATAACCTACGAGCAGTACTTC.

This clone has a single count. The chain employs TRBV3-1 (or the pseudogene TRBV3-2) and TRBJ2-3; 12 bases match TRBD2. Per the germline V gene, CDR1 is LGHDT and CDR2 is YNNKEL (reference sequence). The CDR3 totals 18 residues. V was clipped by 1 base and J by 2 bases; unmatched bases: 7. CDR3: CASSQVVGLAGITDTQYF. In DNA form, the CDR3 reads TGTGCCAGCAGCCAAGTAGTTGGACTAGCGGGGATCACAGATACGCAGTATTTT.

Notes on this clone: Within the sample, other DNA sequences also encode this same CDR3. The chain combines TRBV5-1 with TRBJ2-7, with 8 bases lining up with TRBD1. The V gene's germline CDR1 is SGHRS and CDR2 YFSETQ. The CDR3 runs to 14 residues. V was clipped by 3 bases and J by 3 bases; unmatched bases: 5. The CDR3 protein is CASSSGTGSYEQYF. CDR3 coding DNA: TGCGCCAGCAGCTCCGGGACAGGTAGCTACGAGCAGTACTTC.

This rearrangement joins TRBV2 to TRBJ1-2, with TRBD1 matching 8 bases. The CDR3 has 15 amino acids. Trimming at V came to 9 bases and at J to 5 bases, leaving 14 bases not matched to a gene. Germline values: CDR1 SNHLY, CDR2 FYNNEI. CDR3 in DNA: TGTGCCAGTACGCTAGCCGGACAGGGCGGGTATGGCTACACCTTC. It encodes CASTLAGQGGYGYTF.

The chain carries TRBV7-8 and TRBJ1-1; possibly TRBD1 for D (6 bases). V was shortened by 5 bases and J by 9 bases, with 16 bases between the two germline ends. The CDR3 consists of 13 residues. The V gene's germline CDR1 is SGHVS and CDR2 FQNEAQ. This CDR3 is CASSVDRISKAFF. CDR3 DNA: TGTGCCAGCAGCGTAGACAGGATATCGAAAGCTTTCTTT. Using reference TRBV7-8 and TRBJ1-1 for the parts outside the CDR3, the full variable domain is GAGVSQSPRYKVAKRGQDVALRCDPISGHVSLFWYQQALGQGPEFLTYFQNEAQLDKSGLPSDRFFAERPEGSVSTLKIQRTQQEDSAVYLCASSVDRISKAFFGQGTRLTVV.

The chain employs TRBV7-8 and TRBJ2-1; TRBD2 matches 8 bases. CDR1 and CDR2 (germline): SGHVS, FQNEAQ. The J segment lost 6 bases and the V segment lost 2 bases, leaving 6 bases of the junction unmatched. CDR3 length: 15 amino acids. This CDR3 is CASSLFTGTSNEQFF. Here the CDR3 DNA reads TGTGCCAGCAGCTTATTCACCGGGACTAGCAATGAGCAGTTCTTC.

V gene TRBV19 combines with J gene TRBJ2-6; 10 bases are shared with TRBD1. CDR3 length equals 16 residues. J gave up 1 base and V 3 bases, and 0 bases lay outside the gene matches. Per the germline V gene, CDR1 is LNHDA and CDR2 is SQIVND (reference sequence). The CDR3 coding sequence is TGTGCCAGTAGTATGGACAGGGGGTCTGGGGCCAACGTCCTGACTTTC. Translation gives CASSMDRGSGANVLTF. The variable domain in full, with the rest retrieved from reference TRBV19 and TRBJ2-6, is DGGITQSPKYLFRKEGQNVTLSCEQNLNHDAMYWYRQDPGQGLRLIYYSQIVNDFQKGDIAEGYSVSREKKESFPLTVTSAQKNPTAFYLCASSMDRGSGANVLTFGAGSRLTVL.

This clone was detected once. In DNA form, the CDR3 reads TGTGCCTGGGATACAGGGAGATACTATAATTCACCCCTCCACTTT. Residues: CAWDTGRYYNSPLHF. The chain employs TRBV30 and TRBJ1-6; TRBD1 might be the D (6 bases). The CDR3 covers 15 residues. V lost 5 bases and J 3 bases, leaving 14 bases between the germline ends. CDR1 is GTSNPN and CDR2 is SVGIG in the germline V gene (reference sequence).

The rearrangement links TRBV28 to TRBJ1-5, with D possibly matching TRBD1 (6 bases). This CDR3 region has 13 residues. Trimming stripped 6 bases from V and 6 bases from J, with 12 bases between. Germline V lookup: CDR1 MDHEN, CDR2 SYDVKM. DNA of the CDR3: TGTGCCAGCAGAACAGGGTGGAGTCAGCCCCAGCATTTT. Translated: CASRTGWSQPQHF.

A single count supports this clone. The chain is built from TRBV6-5 and TRBJ1-4, with 7 bases identical to TRBD1. From germline, CDR1 is MNHEY and CDR2 SVGAGI. V shed 10 bases, J shed 3 bases, and the junction held 5 bases outside the gene matches. The CDR3 runs to 13 residues. CDR3 sequence: CATRGQSNEKLFF. CDR3 nucleotides: TGTGCCACCAGGGGACAGTCTAATGAAAAACTGTTTTTT.

This clone was detected only a few times. V is TRBV29-1 and J is TRBJ2-7, with D possibly being TRBD2 (5 bases). V shed 4 bases and J shed 5 bases, with 15 bases lying between them. The CDR3 length is 13 residues. Per the germline V gene, CDR1 is SQVTM and CDR2 is ANQGSEA. The CDR3 nucleotides read TGCAGCGTTGCTTCGGACTCCTATAACGAGCAGTACTTC. It is translated as CSVASDSYNEQYF.

This rearrangement joins TRBV15 to TRBJ1-2; D is unclear. Per germline, CDR1 LNHNV and CDR2 YYDKDF (reference sequence). This CDR3 spans 14 amino acids. V was clipped by 5 bases and J by 5 bases, with 15 bases between them. The CDR3 spells CATSPRTGEYGYTF. The DNA of the CDR3 is TGTGCCACCAGCCCCAGGACCGGGGAGTATGGCTACACCTTC.

V is TRBV5-1 and J is TRBJ2-5; D is perhaps TRBD1 (5 bases). Per germline, CDR1 SGHRS and CDR2 YFSETQ. Between the trimmed V and J ends, which lost 0 bases and 2 bases, there was a span of 14 bases. There are 16 residues in the CDR3. CDR3 DNA sequence: TGCGCCAGCAGCTTGGGGTGGGTTAGGGGACAAGAGACCCAGTACTTC. This gives the protein CASSLGWVRGQETQYF.

V is TRBV11-2 and J is TRBJ1-1; TRBD1 might be the D (6 bases). The CDR3 consists of 13 residues. CDR1 and CDR2 from the germline V gene are SGHAT and FQNNGV. The germline V and J ends were trimmed by 4 bases and 1 base, with 7 bases remaining between them. The CDR3 bases are TGTGCCAGCAGCTGGGGACAGAACACTGAAGCTTTCTTT. It translates to CASSWGQNTEAFF. Using reference TRBV11-2 and TRBJ1-1 for the parts outside the CDR3, the full variable domain is EAGVAQSPRYKIIEKRQSVAFWCNPISGHATLYWYQQILGQGPKLLIQFQNNGVVDDSQLPKDRFSAERLKGVDSTLKIQPAKLEDSAVYLCASSWGQNTEAFFGQGTRLTVV.

J is TRBJ1-5 and V is TRBV6-1; 9 bases match TRBD1. CDR1 and CDR2 from the germline V gene are MNHNS and SASEGT. Unmatched junction bases numbered 9, after V lost 2 bases and J lost 7 bases. The CDR3 is 16 residues long. CDR3 DNA: TGTGCCAGCAGTGAAATTCAAGGACAGGGGATCCAGCCCCAGCATTTT. Amino acids: CASSEIQGQGIQPQHF.

This clone was counted once. The genes are TRBV5-4 and TRBJ1-1, with TRBD1 as a possible D gene (6 bases). The CDR3 length is 16 residues. Germline V gene sequence: CDR1 SGHNT, CDR2 YYREEE (reference sequence). Trimming took 3 bases from V and 1 from J, leaving 16 bases between them. The CDR3 DNA follows: TGTGCCAGCAGCTCCGCCCCAGGGGCGGGGAACACTGAAGCTTTCTTT. This sequence encodes CASSSAPGAGNTEAFF.

The sample holds a few counts of this clone. This chain connects TRBV24-1 to TRBJ1-1, with 7 bases that match TRBD1. Trimming took 7 bases from V and 4 from J; bases not matched to a gene: 5. Germline V gene data show CDR1 as KGHDR and CDR2 as SFDVKD. The CDR3 covers 13 residues. This CDR3 reads CATRATGLTEAFF. As DNA, the CDR3 is TGTGCCACCAGGGCGACAGGGCTCACTGAAGCTTTCTTT.

The chain employs TRBV29-1 and TRBJ2-3; 9 nucleotides match TRBD2. Germline-derived CDR1 and CDR2 are SQVTM and ANQGSEA. V gave up 3 bases and J gave up 1 base; unmatched junction bases: 11. CDR3 length: 17 residues. As DNA, the CDR3 is TGCAGCGTTGACGATAGCGGGAGCACCTTCCGCACAGATACGCAGTATTTT. Protein: CSVDDSGSTFRTDTQYF.

The rearrangement links TRBV7-9 to TRBJ1-1; possible D gene TRBD1, 5 bases. Germline-derived CDR1 and CDR2 are SEHNR and FQNEAQ (reference sequence). This CDR3 has 13 amino acids. V lost 3 bases and J 6 bases, leaving 11 bases between the germline ends. Here the CDR3 DNA reads TGTGCCAGCAGCTTTCGGGGGACCCCTGAAGCTTTCTTT. Its protein product is CASSFRGTPEAFF.

The chain has TRBV30 and TRBJ1-6; 11 nucleotides line up with TRBD1. The CDR3 consists of 12 residues. With V trimmed by 8 bases and J by 10 bases, 4 bases remained unmatched. Germline assignment: CDR1 GTSNPN and CDR2 SVGIG (reference sequence). The CDR3 sequence is CAGTGGKSPLHF. The CDR3, as DNA: TGTGCCGGGACAGGGGGAAAGTCACCCCTCCACTTT.

Turning to this clone: A read error may account for a junction end that differs from germline. V gene TRBV10-1 combines with J gene TRBJ2-7; tentative D call: TRBD1 (6 bases). CDR3 length: 15 amino acids. Germline assignment: CDR1 WNHNN and CDR2 SYGVQD (reference sequence). The CDR3 sequence is CASSDLQGSSDEQYF. CDR3 DNA: TGCGCCAGCAGTGATCTGCAGGGGAGCTCCGACGAGCAGTACTTC.

The chain employs TRBV18 and TRBJ2-3, with a possible D match to TRBD1 (7 bases). The length of the CDR3 is 16 residues. V was pared by 0 bases and J by 5 bases, with 15 bases between. The germline V gene has CDR1 KGHSH and CDR2 LQKENI. The CDR3 sequence: CASSPPTGRGEDTQYF. Written as DNA, the CDR3 is TGTGCCAGCTCACCACCGACAGGGCGGGGTGAAGATACGCAGTATTTT.